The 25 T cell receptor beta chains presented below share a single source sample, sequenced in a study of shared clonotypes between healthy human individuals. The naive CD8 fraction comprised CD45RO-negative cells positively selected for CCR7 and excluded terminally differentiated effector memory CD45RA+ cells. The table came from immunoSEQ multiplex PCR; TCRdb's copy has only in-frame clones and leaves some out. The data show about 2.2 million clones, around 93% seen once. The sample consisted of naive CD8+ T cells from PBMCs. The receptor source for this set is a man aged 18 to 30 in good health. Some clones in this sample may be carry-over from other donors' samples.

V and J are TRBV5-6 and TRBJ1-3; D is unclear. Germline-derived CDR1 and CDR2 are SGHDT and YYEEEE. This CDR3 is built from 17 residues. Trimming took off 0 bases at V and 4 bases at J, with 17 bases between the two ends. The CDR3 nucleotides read TGTGCCAGCAGCTTGGCCTGGGAAGGGAGGTACGGAAACACCATATATTTT. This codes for CASSLAWEGRYGNTIYF.

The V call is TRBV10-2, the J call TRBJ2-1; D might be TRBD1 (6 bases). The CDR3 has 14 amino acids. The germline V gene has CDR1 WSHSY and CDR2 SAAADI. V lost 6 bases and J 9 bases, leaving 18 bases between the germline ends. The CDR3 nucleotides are TGCGCCAGCAGGGTCCCCCTGGGGGCCGGTGAGCAGTTCTTC. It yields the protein CASRVPLGAGEQFF.

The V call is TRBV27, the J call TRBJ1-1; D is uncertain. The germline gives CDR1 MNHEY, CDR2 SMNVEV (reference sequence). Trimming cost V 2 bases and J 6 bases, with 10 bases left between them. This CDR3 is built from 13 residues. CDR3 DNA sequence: TGTGCCAGCAGTTTACTGGAAAGGTCTGAAGCTTTCTTT. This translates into CASSLLERSEAFF.

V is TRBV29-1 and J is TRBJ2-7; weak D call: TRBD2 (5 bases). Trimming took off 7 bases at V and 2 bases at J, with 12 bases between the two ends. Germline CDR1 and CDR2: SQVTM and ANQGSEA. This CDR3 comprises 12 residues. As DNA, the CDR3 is TGCAGCGCTAGCCTTTCCCCCTACGAGCAGTACTTC. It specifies CSASLSPYEQYF.

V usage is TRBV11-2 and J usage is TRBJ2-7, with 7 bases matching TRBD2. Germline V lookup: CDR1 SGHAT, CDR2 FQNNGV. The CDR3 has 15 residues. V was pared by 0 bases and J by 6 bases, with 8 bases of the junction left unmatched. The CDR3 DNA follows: TGTGCCAGCAGCTTAGATCGGGCGGGAGTTGTCGAGCAGTACTTC. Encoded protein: CASSLDRAGVVEQYF.

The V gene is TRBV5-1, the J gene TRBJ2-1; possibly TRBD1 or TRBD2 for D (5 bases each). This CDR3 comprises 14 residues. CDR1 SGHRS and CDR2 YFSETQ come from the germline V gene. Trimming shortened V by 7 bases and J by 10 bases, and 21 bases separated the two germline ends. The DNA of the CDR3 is TGCGCCAGCGGACCCAGGGCGGACCGACTAGAGCAGTTCTTC. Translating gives CASGPRADRLEQFF.

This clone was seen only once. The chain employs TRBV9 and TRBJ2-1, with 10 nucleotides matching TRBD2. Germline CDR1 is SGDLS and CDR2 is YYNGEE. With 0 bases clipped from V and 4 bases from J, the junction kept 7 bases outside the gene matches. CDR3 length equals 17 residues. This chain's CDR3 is CASSVGEREGYYNEQFF. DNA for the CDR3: TGTGCCAGCAGCGTAGGAGAGCGGGAGGGTTATTACAATGAGCAGTTCTTC.

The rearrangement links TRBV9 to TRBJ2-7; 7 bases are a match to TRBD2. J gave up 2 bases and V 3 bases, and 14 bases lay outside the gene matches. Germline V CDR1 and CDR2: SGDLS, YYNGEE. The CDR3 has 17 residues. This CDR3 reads CASSGAVSSGATYEQYF. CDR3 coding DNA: TGTGCCAGCAGCGGAGCCGTATCGAGCGGGGCTACCTACGAGCAGTACTTC.

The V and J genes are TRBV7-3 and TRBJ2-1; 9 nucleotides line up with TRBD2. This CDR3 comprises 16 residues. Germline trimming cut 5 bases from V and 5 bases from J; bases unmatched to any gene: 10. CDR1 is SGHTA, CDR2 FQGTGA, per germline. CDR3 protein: CASSLLAGAGHNEQFF. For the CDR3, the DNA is TGTGCCAGCAGCCTATTAGCGGGAGCTGGGCACAATGAGCAGTTCTTC.

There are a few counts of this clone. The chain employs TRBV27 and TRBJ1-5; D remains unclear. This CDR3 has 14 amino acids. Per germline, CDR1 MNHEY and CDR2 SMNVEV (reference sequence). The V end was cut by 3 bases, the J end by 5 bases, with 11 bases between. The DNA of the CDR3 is TGTGCCAGCAGTTTTGTGCAGAGTGATCAGCCCCAGCATTTT. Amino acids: CASSFVQSDQPQHF.

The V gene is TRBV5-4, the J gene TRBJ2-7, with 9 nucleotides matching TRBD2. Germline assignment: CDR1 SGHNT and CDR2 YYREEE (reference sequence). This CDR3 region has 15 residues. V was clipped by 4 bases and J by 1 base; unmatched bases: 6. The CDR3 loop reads CASSPPGLASYEQYF. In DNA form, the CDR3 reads TGTGCCAGCAGCCCACCGGGACTAGCATCCTACGAGCAGTACTTC.

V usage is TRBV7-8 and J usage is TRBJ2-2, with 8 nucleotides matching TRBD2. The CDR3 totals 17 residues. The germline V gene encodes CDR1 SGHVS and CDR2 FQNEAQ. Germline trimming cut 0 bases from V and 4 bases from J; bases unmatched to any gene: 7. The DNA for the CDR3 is TGTGCCAGCAGCTTAGCGTCTAGCGGGTGGGGCACCGGGGAGCTGTTTTTT. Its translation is CASSLASSGWGTGELFF.

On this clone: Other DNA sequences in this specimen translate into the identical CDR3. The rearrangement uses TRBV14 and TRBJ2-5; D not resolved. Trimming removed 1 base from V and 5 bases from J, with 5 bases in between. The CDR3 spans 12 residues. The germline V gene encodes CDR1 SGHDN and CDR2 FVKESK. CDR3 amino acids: CASSQVGETQYF. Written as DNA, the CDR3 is TGTGCCAGCAGCCAAGTAGGCGAGACCCAGTACTTC.

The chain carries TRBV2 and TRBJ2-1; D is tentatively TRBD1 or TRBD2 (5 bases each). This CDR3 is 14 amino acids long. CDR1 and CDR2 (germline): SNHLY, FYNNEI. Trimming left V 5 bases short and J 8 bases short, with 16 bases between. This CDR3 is CASSTGRRVDEQFF. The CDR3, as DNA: TGTGCCAGCAGTACGGGACGCCGGGTGGATGAGCAGTTCTTC. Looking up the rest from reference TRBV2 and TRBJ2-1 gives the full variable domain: EPEVTQTPSHQVTQMGQEVILRCVPISNHLYFYWYRQILGQKVEFLVSFYNNEISEKSEIFDDQFSVERPDGSNFTLKIRSTKLEDSAMYFCASSTGRRVDEQFFGPGTRLTVL.

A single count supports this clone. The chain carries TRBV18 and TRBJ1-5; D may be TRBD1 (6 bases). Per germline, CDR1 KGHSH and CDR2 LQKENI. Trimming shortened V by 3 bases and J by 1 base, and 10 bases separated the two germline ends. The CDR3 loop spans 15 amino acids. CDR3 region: CASSPEGGSNQPQHF. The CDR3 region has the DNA TGTGCCAGCTCACCGGAAGGGGGGAGCAATCAGCCCCAGCATTTT.

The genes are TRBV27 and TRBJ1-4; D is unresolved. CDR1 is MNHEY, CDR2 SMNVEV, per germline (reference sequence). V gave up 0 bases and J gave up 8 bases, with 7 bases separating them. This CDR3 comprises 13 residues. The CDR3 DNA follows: TGTGCCAGCAGTTTATCTCGCCAGGAAAAACTGTTTTTT. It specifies CASSLSRQEKLFF. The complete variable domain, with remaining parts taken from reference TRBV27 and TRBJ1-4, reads EAQVTQNPRYLITVTGKKLTVTCSQNMNHEYMSWYRQDPGLGLRQIYYSMNVEVTDKGDVPEGYKVSRKEKRNFPLILESPSPNQTSLYFCASSLSRQEKLFFGSGTQLSVL.

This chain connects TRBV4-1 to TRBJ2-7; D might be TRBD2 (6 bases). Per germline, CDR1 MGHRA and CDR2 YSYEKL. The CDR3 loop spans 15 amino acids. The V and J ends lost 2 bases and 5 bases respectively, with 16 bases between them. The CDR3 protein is CASSQLPPTRNEQYF. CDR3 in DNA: TGCGCCAGCAGCCAACTCCCCCCGACTAGAAACGAGCAGTACTTC.

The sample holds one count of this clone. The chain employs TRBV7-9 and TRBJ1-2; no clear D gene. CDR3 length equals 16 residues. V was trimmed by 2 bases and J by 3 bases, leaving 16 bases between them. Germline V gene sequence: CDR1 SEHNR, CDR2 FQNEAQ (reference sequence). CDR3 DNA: TGTGCCAGCAGCTTATTAGGGCTGCCTAATTACTATGGCTACACCTTC. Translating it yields CASSLLGLPNYYGYTF.

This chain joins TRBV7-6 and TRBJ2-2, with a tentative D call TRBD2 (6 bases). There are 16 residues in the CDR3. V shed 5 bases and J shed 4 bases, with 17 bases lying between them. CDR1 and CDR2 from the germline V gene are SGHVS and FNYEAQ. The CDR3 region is CASSLLATPTTGELFF. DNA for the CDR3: TGTGCCAGCAGCCTCCTAGCGACCCCTACCACCGGGGAGCTGTTTTTT. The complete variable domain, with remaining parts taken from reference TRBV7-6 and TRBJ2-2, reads GAGVSQSPRYKVTKRGQDVALRCDPISGHVSLYWYRQALGQGPEFLTYFNYEAQQDKSGLPNDRFSAERPEGSISTLTIQRTEQRDSAMYRCASSLLATPTTGELFFGEGSRLTVL.

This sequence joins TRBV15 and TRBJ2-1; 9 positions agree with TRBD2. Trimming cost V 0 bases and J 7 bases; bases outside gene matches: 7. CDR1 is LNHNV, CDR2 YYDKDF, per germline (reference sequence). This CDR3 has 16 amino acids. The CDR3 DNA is TGTGCCACCAGCAGAGATATAGCGGGAGATCTGAATGAGCAGTTCTTC. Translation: CATSRDIAGDLNEQFF.

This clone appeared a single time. CDR3 loop: CASRVGPMKEAFF. The CDR3 DNA follows: TGTGCCAGTAGGGTTGGTCCGATGAAGGAAGCTTTCTTT. This sequence joins TRBV19 and TRBJ1-1; D is uncertain. Per germline, CDR1 LNHDA and CDR2 SQIVND (reference sequence). The CDR3 contains 13 residues. V shed 6 bases and J shed 8 bases, with 16 bases lying between them.

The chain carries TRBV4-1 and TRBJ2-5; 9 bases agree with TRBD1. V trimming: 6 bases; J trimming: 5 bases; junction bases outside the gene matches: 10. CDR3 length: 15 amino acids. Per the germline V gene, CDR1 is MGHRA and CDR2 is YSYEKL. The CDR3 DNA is TGCGCCAGCAGTTACACCCGGACAGGGGAGGAGACCCAGTACTTC. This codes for CASSYTRTGEETQYF.

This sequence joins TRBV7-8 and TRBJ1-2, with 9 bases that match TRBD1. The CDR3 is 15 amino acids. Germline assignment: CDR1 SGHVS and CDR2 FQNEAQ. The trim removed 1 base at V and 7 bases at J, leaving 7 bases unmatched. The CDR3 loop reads CASSLDYRGLPGYTF. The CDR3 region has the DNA TGTGCCAGCAGCTTAGACTACAGGGGGCTGCCTGGCTACACCTTC.

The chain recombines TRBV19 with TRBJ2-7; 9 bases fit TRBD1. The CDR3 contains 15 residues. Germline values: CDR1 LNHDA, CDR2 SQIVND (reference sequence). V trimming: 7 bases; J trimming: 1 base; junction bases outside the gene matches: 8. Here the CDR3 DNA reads TGTGCCAGTACCACCTCTGGGACAGGGTCCTACGAGCAGTACTTC. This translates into CASTTSGTGSYEQYF.

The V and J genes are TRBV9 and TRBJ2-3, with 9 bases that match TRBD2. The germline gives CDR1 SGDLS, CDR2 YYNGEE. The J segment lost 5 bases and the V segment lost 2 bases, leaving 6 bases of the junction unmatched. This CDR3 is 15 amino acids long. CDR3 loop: CASSVAGGRIDTQYF. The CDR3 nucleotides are TGTGCCAGCAGCGTTGCGGGAGGGCGTATAGATACGCAGTATTTT.